The clone carrying this T cell receptor beta chain turned up a few times. The V end was cut by 1 base, the J end by 2 bases, with 17 bases between. Germline V lookup: CDR1 LNHNV, CDR2 YYDKDF (reference sequence). The CDR3 loop spans 17 amino acids. The record originates from a study of blood T cell repertoires in COVID-19. Study as a whole: The cDNA or gDNA used as material had been derived from T cells, B-cell-depleted T cells, or PBMCs.

Only in-frame clones appear in the TCRdb table, and some are missing; sequencing was by immunoSEQ multiplex PCR. The sample lists 180,000 or so clones, around 80% seen once, with 2.5% to 3.5% in the top ten. The sequence derives from a woman older than 75 with active or convalescent COVID-19. The specimen was peripheral blood. This chain connects TRBV15 to TRBJ2-5, with a tentative D call TRBD2 (6 bases). The CDR3 region is CATSRAPSLARQETQYF. The DNA of the CDR3 is TGTGCCACCAGCAGAGCCCCAAGCCTAGCGAGGCAAGAGACCCAGTACTTC. The full variable domain, completed using reference TRBV15 and TRBJ2-5, is DAMVIQNPRYQVTQFGKPVTLSCSQTLNHNVMYWYQQKSSQAPKLLFHYYDKDFNNEADTPDNFQSRRPNTSFCFLDIRSPGLGDTAMYLCATSRAPSLARQETQYFGPGTRLLVL.